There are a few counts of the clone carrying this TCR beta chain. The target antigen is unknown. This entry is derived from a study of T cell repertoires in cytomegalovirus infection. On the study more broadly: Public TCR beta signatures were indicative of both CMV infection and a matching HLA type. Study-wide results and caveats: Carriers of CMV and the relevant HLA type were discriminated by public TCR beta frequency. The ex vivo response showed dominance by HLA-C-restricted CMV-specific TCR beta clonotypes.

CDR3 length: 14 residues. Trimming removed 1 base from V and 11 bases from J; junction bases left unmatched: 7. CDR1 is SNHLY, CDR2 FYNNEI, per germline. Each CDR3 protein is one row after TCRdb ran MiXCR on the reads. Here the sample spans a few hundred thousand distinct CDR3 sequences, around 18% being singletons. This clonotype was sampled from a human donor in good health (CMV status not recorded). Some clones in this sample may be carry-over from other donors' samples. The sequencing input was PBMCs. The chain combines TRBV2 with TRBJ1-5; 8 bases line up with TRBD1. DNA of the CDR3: TGTGCCAGCAGTGAAGTCAGGGGGCCGGCGGCCCAGCATTTT. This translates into CASSEVRGPAAQHF.